These 9 T cell receptor beta chains came from one sample sequenced in a study of glioma-infiltrating T cells listed by TCRdb under 2016. These reads were obtained on an Illumina MiSeq. TCR alpha and beta CDR3 regions were amplified with the iRepertoire nested amplicon-rescue multiplex PCR (arm-PCR) platform from RNA. TCRdb reanalyzed the raw reads on its own, using fastp at Q25 for trimming and MiXCR for clone calling, and kept in-frame beta chains. Merged by CDR3 protein, the rows form single entries marked with the most common genes and DNA. The sample yields 44,000 or so distinct CDR3 sequences; about a fifth were counted once. Of the sample, roughly 6.8% falls within the top ten clones. What was sequenced was glioma tissue, nonneoplastic brain tissue, or PBMCs (not recorded which). These receptors all come from a human donor with low-grade glioma or glioblastoma, undergoing nonglioma brain surgery, or in good health (not recorded which).

This clonotype was seen many times. This chain links TRBV28 with TRBJ2-1, with a possible D match to TRBD2 (6 bases). The germline V and J ends were trimmed by 4 bases and 2 bases, with 12 bases remaining between them. The CDR3 is made up of 15 amino acids. Germline V gene data show CDR1 as MDHEN and CDR2 as SYDVKM. The CDR3 sequence is CASSYRLVTYNEQFF. The CDR3 coding sequence is TGTGCCAGCAGTTATCGACTAGTCACCTACAATGAGCAGTTCTTC.

The chain employs TRBV4-2 and TRBJ2-3; 13 bases line up with TRBD2. The CDR3 has 16 residues. The V segment lost 4 bases and the J segment 6 bases; nucleotides outside the gene matches: 7. Germline-derived CDR1 and CDR2 are LGHNA and YNFKEQ. DNA of the CDR3: TGTGCCAGCAGCCCACTAGCGGGAGGGCCGGAGGATACGCAGTATTTT. The encoded protein is CASSPLAGGPEDTQYF.

This clonotype was recorded at least ten times. J is TRBJ2-1 and V is TRBV7-9, with TRBD2 matching 9 bases. Trimming took 1 base from V and 6 from J; bases not matched to a gene: 4. CDR3 length equals 15 residues. Germline values: CDR1 SEHNR, CDR2 FQNEAQ (reference sequence). The CDR3 is CASSLGASGTNEQFF. CDR3 bases: TGTGCCAGCAGCTTAGGCGCTAGCGGGACCAATGAGCAGTTCTTC.

This clonotype was observed many times. The rearrangement uses TRBV7-9 and TRBJ2-7; TRBD1 might be the D (6 bases). With 6 bases removed from V and 5 bases from J, the gap between germline ends came to 14 bases. The CDR3 has 13 residues. Germline V gives CDR1 SEHNR, CDR2 FQNEAQ (reference sequence). CDR3 protein: CASRAGAPDEQYF. For the CDR3, the DNA is TGTGCCAGCAGGGCAGGGGCCCCCGACGAGCAGTACTTC.

This clonotype was counted many times. V and J are TRBV2 and TRBJ1-5; TRBD1 matches at 7 bases. J gave up 5 bases and V 4 bases, and 11 bases lay outside the gene matches. From germline, CDR1 is SNHLY and CDR2 FYNNEI. This CDR3 region has 16 residues. The DNA of the CDR3 is TGTGCCAGCAGTGGGGACAGCTCCTCGGCGGATCAGCCCCAGCATTTT. It codes for CASSGDSSSADQPQHF.

About this clonotype itself: A read error may be the cause here, since a much bigger clone is one base away. V and J are TRBV28 and TRBJ1-1, with D hard to call. Germline V gives CDR1 MDHEN, CDR2 SYDVKM. This CDR3 spans 11 amino acids. CDR3 in DNA: TGTGCCCGCAGTTTCAGCACTGAAGCTTTCTTT. Its translation: CARSFSTEAFF.

The chain is built from TRBV7-9 and TRBJ2-1; no reliable D call. Per the germline V gene, CDR1 is SEHNR and CDR2 is FQNEAQ (reference sequence). CDR3 length equals 16 residues. The germline V and J ends were trimmed by 5 bases and 2 bases, with 16 bases remaining between them. In nucleotides, the CDR3 is TGTGCCAGCAGCCCCATAGGACGGCTCGCCTACAATGAGCAGTTCTTC. As protein: CASSPIGRLAYNEQFF.

This clonotype was found many times. V and J are TRBV18 and TRBJ2-1; the D gene is possibly TRBD1 (7 bases). Deletions cut 5 bases from V and 6 bases from J, with 17 bases between. The CDR3 contains 15 residues. Germline V gene sequence: CDR1 KGHSH, CDR2 LQKENI. CDR3 nucleotide sequence: TGTGCCAGCTCAAGGGCCGACAGGGACTTCAATGAGCAGTTCTTC. Translated: CASSRADRDFNEQFF.

In its sample, this clonotype was seen many times. The chain combines TRBV3-1 with TRBJ2-3; D gene uncertain. V was shortened by 5 bases and J by 6 bases, with 9 bases between the two germline ends. The CDR3 covers 12 residues. Germline CDR1 is LGHDT and CDR2 is YNNKEL (reference sequence). The CDR3 reads CASSSHLDTQYF. In DNA, the CDR3 is TGTGCCAGCAGCTCACACTTGGATACGCAGTATTTT.